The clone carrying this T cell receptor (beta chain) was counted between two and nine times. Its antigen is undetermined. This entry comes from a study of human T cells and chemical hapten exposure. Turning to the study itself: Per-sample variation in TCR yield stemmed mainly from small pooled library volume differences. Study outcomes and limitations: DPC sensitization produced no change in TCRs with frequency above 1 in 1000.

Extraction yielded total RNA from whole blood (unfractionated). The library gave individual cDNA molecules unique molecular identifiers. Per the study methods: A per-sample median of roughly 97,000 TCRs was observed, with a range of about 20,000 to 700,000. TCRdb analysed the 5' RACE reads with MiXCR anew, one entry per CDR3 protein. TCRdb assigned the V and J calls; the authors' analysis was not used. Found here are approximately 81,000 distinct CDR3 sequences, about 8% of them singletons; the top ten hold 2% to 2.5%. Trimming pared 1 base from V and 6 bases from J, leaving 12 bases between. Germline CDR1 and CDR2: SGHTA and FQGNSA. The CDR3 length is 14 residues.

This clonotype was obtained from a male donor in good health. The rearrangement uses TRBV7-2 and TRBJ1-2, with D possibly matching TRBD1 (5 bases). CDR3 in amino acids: CASSLVFGGDGYTF. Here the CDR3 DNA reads TGTGCCAGCAGCTTAGTTTTTGGGGGGGATGGCTACACCTTC.